This T cell receptor beta chain was obtained from a study of CXCR3-negative and CXCR3-positive naive CD8 T cells. General observations from the study: Naive cells that were CXCR3-positive had more hydrophobic TRB CDR3s (compared with CXCR3-negative naive cells).

In the case of this clonotype: Its antigen is currently unknown.

5' RACE that incorporated UMI labels was used to prepare the TRB cDNA libraries. TCRdb reanalyzed the 5' RACE reads, giving one entry per CDR3 protein sequence and no DNA. The table for this sample gives 120,000 to 150,000 distinct CDR3 sequences. The germline V gene encodes CDR1 SGHAT and CDR2 FQNNGV. The CDR3 extends over 12 amino acids. The chain recombines TRBV11-2 with TRBJ2-1; TCRdb calls TRBD1, which cannot be checked without DNA. The TCR sequence derives from a human donor in good health. Some clones in this sample may be carry-over from other donors' samples. The material sequenced was naive CXCR3+ CD8+ T cells from blood. Described subset: CD45RO-CCR7+CD27+CD95- naive CD8+ T cells expressing CXCR3 (TNR3+). CDR3 sequence reads: CASTPGPDEQFF.